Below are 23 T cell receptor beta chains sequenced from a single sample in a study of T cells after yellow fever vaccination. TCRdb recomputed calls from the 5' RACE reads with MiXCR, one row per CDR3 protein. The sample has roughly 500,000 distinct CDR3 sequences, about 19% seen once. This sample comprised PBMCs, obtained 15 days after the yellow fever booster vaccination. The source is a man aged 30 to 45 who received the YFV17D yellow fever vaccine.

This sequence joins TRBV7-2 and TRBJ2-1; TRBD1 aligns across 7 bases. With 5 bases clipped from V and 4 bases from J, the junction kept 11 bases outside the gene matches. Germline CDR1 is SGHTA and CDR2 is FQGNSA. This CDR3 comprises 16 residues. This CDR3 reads CASSLYSGTEYNEQFF. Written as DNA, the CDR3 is TGTGCCAGCAGCCTGTACTCCGGGACAGAGTACAATGAGCAGTTCTTC.

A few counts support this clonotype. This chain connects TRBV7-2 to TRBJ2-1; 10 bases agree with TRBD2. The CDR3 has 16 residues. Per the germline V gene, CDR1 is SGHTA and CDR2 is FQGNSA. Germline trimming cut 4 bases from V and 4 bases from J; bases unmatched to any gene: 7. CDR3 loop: CASSSETSGIYNEQFF. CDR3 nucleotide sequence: TGTGCCAGCAGCTCGGAAACTAGCGGGATATACAATGAGCAGTTCTTC.

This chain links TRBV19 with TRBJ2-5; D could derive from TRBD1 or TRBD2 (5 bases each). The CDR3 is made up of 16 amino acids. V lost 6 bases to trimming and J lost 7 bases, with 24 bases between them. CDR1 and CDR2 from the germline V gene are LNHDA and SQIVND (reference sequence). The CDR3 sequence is CASSPGRGPLGGTQYF. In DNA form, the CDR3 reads TGTGCCAGTAGCCCGGGACGAGGTCCCCTTGGGGGGACCCAGTACTTC.

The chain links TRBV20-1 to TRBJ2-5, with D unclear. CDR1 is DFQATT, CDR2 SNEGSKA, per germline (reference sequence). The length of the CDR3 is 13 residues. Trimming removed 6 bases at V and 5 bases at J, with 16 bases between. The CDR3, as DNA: TGCAGTGCCTTGCTGACGTTCGGGGAGACCCAGTACTTC. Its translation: CSALLTFGETQYF.

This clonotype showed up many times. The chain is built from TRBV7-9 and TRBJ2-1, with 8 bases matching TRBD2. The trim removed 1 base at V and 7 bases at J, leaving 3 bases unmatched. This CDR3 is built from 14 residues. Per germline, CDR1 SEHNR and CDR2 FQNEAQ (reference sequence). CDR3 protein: CASSLVGRGNEQFF. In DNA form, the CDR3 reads TGTGCCAGCAGCTTAGTCGGGAGGGGGAATGAGCAGTTCTTC. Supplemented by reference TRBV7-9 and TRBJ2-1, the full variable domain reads DTGVSQNPRHKITKRGQNVTFRCDPISEHNRLYWYRQTLGQGPEFLTYFQNEAQLEKSRLLSDRFSAERPKGSFSTLEIQRTEQGDSAMYLCASSLVGRGNEQFFGPGTRLTVL.

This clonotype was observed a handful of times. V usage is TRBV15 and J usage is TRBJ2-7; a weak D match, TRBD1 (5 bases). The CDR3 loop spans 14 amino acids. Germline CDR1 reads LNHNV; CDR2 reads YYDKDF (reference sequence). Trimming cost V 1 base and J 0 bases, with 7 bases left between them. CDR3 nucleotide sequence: TGTGCCACCAGCAGAGCGACAGTCTCCTACGAGCAGTACTTC. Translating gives CATSRATVSYEQYF. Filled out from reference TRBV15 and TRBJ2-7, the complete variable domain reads DAMVIQNPRYQVTQFGKPVTLSCSQTLNHNVMYWYQQKSSQAPKLLFHYYDKDFNNEADTPDNFQSRRPNTSFCFLDIRSPGLGDTAMYLCATSRATVSYEQYFGPGTRLTVT.

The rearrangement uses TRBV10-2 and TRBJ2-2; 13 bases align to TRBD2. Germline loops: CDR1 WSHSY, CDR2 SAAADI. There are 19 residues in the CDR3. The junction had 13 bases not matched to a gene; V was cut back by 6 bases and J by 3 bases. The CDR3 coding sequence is TGCGCCAGCAGCGGACCGGGACTAGCGGGACCCCGGGACACCGGGGAGCTGTTTTTT. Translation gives CASSGPGLAGPRDTGELFF.

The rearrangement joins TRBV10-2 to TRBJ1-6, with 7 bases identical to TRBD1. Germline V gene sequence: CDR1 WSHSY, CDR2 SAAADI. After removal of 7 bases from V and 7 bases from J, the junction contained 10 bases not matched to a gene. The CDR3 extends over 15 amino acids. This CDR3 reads CASTLTGNHNSPLHF. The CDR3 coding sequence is TGCGCCAGCACCCTGACAGGGAATCACAATTCACCCCTCCACTTT.

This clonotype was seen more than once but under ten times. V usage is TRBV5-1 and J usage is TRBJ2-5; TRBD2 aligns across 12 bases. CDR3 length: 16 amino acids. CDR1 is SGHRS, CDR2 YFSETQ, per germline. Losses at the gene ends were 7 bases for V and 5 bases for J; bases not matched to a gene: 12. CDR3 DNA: TGCGCCAGCGGAGCCCCTCTAGCGGGAGGGCCCGAGACCCAGTACTTC. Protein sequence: CASGAPLAGGPETQYF. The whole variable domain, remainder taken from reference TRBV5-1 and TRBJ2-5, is KAGVTQTPRYLIKTRGQQVTLSCSPISGHRSVSWYQQTPGQGLQFLFEYFSETQRNKGNFPGRFSGRQFSNSRSEMNVSTLELGDSALYLCASGAPLAGGPETQYFGPGTRLLVL.

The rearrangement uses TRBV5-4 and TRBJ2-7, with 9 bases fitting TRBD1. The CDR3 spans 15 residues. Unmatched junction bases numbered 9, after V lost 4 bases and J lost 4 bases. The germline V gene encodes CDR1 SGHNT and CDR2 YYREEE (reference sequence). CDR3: CASSTTTGGAYEQYF. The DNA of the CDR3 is TGTGCCAGCAGCACGACTACAGGGGGCGCTTACGAGCAGTACTTC. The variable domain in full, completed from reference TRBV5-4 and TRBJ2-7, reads ETGVTQSPTHLIKTRGQQVTLRCSSQSGHNTVSWYQQALGQGPQFIFQYYREEENGRGNFPPRFSGLQFPNYSSELNVNALELDDSALYLCASSTTTGGAYEQYFGPGTRLTVT.

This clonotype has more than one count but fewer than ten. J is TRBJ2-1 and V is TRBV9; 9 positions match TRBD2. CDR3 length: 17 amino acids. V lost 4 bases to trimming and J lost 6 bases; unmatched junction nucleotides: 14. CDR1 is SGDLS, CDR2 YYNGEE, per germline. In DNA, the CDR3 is TGTGCCAGCAGCCCCTCGCCTGCTAGCGGGAACCGCAATGAGCAGTTCTTC. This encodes CASSPSPASGNRNEQFF.

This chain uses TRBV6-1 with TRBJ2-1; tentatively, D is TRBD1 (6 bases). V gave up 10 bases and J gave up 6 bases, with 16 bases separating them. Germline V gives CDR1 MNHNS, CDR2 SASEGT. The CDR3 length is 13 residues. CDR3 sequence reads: CATSRDTSNEQFF. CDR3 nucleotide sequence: TGTGCCACCTCCCGGGACACAAGCAATGAGCAGTTCTTC.

As DNA, the CDR3 is TGTGCCAGCAGCCTGGGCCCATCTAGCACAGATACGCAGTATTTT. This sequence encodes CASSLGPSSTDTQYF. The rearrangement joins TRBV7-3 to TRBJ2-3, with D unresolved. This CDR3 spans 15 amino acids. Trimming pared 5 bases from V and 0 bases from J, leaving 12 bases between. Germline CDR1 and CDR2: SGHTA and FQGTGA.

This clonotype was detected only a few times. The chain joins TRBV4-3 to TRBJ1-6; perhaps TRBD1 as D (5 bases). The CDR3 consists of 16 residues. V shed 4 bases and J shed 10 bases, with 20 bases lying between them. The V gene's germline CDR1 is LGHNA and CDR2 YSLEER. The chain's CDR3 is CASSPRWDGSPSPLHF. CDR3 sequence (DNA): TGCGCCAGCAGCCCCCGTTGGGACGGCTCCCCGTCACCCCTCCACTTT.

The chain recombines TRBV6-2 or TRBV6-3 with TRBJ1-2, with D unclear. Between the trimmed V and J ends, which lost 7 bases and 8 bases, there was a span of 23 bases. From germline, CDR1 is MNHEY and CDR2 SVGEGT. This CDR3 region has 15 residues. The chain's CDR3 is CASTLTDRIGRGYTF. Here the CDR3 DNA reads TGTGCCAGCACCCTTACGGACCGCATCGGAAGGGGCTACACCTTC.

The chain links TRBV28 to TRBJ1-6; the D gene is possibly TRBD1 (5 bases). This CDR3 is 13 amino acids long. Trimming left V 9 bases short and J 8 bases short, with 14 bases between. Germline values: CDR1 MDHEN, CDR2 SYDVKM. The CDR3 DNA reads TGTGCCAGTTCGGGACGACCCTATTCACCCCTCCACTTT. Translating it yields CASSGRPYSPLHF.

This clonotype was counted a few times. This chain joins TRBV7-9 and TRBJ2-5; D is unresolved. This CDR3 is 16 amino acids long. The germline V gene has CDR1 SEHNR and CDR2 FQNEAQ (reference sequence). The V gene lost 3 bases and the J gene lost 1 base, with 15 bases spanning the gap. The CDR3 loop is CASSFPTLHIQETQYF. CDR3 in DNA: TGTGCCAGCAGCTTCCCCACCCTCCACATCCAAGAGACCCAGTACTTC. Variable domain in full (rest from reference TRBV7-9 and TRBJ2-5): DTGVSQNPRHKITKRGQNVTFRCDPISEHNRLYWYRQTLGQGPEFLTYFQNEAQLEKSRLLSDRFSAERPKGSFSTLEIQRTEQGDSAMYLCASSFPTLHIQETQYFGPGTRLLVL.

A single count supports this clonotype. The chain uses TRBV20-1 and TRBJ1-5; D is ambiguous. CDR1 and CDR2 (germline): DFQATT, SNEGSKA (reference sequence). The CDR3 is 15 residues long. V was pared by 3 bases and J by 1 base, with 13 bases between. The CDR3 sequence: CSARGGNYSNQPQHF. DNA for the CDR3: TGCAGTGCTAGGGGTGGGAATTACAGCAATCAGCCCCAGCATTTT.

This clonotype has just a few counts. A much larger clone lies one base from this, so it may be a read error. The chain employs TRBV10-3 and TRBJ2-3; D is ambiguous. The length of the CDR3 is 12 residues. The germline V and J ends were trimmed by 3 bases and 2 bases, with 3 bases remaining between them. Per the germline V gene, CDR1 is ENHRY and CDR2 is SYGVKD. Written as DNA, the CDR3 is TGTGCCATCAGTGACCACACAGATACGCAGTATTTT. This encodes CAISDHTDTQYF.

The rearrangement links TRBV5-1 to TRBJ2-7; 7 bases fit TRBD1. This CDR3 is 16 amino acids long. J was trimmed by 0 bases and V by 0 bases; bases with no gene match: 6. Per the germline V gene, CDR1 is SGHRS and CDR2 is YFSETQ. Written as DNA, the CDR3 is TGCGCCAGCAGCTTGGAGACAGGGTACAGCTCCTACGAGCAGTACTTC. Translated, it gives CASSLETGYSSYEQYF.

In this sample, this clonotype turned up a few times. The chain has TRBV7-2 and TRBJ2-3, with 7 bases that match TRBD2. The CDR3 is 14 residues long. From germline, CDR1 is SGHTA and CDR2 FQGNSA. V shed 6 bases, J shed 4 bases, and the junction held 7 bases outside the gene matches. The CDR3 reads CASSPSGWADTQYF. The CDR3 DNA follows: TGTGCCAGCAGTCCTAGCGGTTGGGCAGATACGCAGTATTTT.

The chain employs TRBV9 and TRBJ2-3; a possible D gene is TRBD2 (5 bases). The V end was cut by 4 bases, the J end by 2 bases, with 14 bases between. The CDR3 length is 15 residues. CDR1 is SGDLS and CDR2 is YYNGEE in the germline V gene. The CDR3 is CASSPTGSVTDTQYF. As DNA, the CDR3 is TGTGCCAGCAGCCCAACGGGAAGTGTCACAGATACGCAGTATTTT.

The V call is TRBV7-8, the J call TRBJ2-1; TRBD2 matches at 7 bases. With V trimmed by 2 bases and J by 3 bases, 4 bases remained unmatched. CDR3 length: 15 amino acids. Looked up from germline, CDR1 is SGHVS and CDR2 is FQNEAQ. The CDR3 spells CASSLWGGSYNEQFF. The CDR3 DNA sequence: TGTGCCAGCAGCTTATGGGGCGGGAGCTACAATGAGCAGTTCTTC. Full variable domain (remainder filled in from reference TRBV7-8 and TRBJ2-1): GAGVSQSPRYKVAKRGQDVALRCDPISGHVSLFWYQQALGQGPEFLTYFQNEAQLDKSGLPSDRFFAERPEGSVSTLKIQRTQQEDSAVYLCASSLWGGSYNEQFFGPGTRLTVL.